The next 30 T cell receptor beta chains were all read from a single sample in a study of identical twins. TCRdb reanalysed the 5' RACE reads using MiXCR and keeps one entry per CDR3 protein. Of approximately 500,000 distinct CDR3 sequences listed, more than 20% are singletons. This same sample was also part of a study on T cells expressing NK-cell markers.

Sequencing used CD4+ T cells sorted from blood. Every receptor here comes from a woman younger than 35 in good health.

The chain carries TRBV11-3 and TRBJ2-7; the D gene is possibly TRBD1 (6 bases). There are 15 residues in the CDR3. Per germline, CDR1 SGHNT and CDR2 YENEEA. Trimming stripped 5 bases from V and 7 bases from J, with 21 bases between. The DNA of the CDR3 is TGTGCCAGCAGCATCACCCTTTACAGGGAAGGGGAGCAGTACTTC. Translated, it gives CASSITLYREGEQYF.

This clonotype was picked up a small number of times. This chain links TRBV7-9 with TRBJ2-1; D might be TRBD1 (5 bases). The germline V and J ends were trimmed by 5 bases and 5 bases, with 13 bases remaining between them. CDR3 size: 14 residues. Germline V gene data show CDR1 as SEHNR and CDR2 as FQNEAQ (reference sequence). CDR3 protein: CASSHYDSNNEQFF. The CDR3 DNA reads TGTGCCAGCAGCCATTACGACAGTAACAATGAGCAGTTCTTC. Combining the CDR3 with reference TRBV7-9 and TRBJ2-1 gives the whole variable domain DTGVSQNPRHKITKRGQNVTFRCDPISEHNRLYWYRQTLGQGPEFLTYFQNEAQLEKSRLLSDRFSAERPKGSFSTLEIQRTEQGDSAMYLCASSHYDSNNEQFFGPGTRLTVL.

The rearrangement links TRBV7-6 to TRBJ2-3, with 9 bases lining up with TRBD1. With V trimmed by 4 bases and J by 3 bases, 5 bases remained unmatched. The V gene's germline CDR1 is SGHVS and CDR2 FNYEAQ. The CDR3 is made up of 15 amino acids. The CDR3 sequence: CASSYLTGGTDTQYF. CDR3 nucleotide sequence: TGTGCCAGCAGCTACCTGACAGGGGGAACAGATACGCAGTATTTT.

This clonotype showed up just once. The chain joins TRBV18 to TRBJ2-5; D possibly corresponds to TRBD1 (6 bases). V was clipped by 3 bases and J by 5 bases, with 13 bases between them. The CDR3 is 14 residues long. Germline-derived CDR1 and CDR2 are KGHSH and LQKENI. The CDR3 coding sequence is TGTGCCAGCTCACCGGACAGCCCAAGGGAGACCCAGTACTTC. Its protein is CASSPDSPRETQYF.

This chain uses TRBV29-1 with TRBJ1-1; TRBD1 aligns across 11 bases. The CDR3 loop spans 14 amino acids. Losses at the gene ends were 3 bases for V and 4 bases for J; bases not matched to a gene: 4. CDR1 is SQVTM, CDR2 ANQGSEA, per germline. The CDR3 bases are TGCAGCGTTGACGCAGGACAGGGGGCCACTGAAGCTTTCTTT. Translation: CSVDAGQGATEAFF.

The DNA for the CDR3 is TGTGCCAGCAGCGAGATAAGCGGGGGACAAGAGACCCAGTACTTC. Its protein is CASSEISGGQETQYF. J is TRBJ2-5 and V is TRBV9; the match to TRBD2 covers 8 bases. The V segment lost 3 bases and the J segment 2 bases; nucleotides outside the gene matches: 6. The CDR3 has 15 residues. Germline CDR1 SGDLS, CDR2 YYNGEE.

This clonotype has more than one count but fewer than ten. The V and J genes are TRBV6-2 or TRBV6-3 and TRBJ2-1; D call uncertain. The CDR3 extends over 15 amino acids. V lost 5 bases, J lost 0 bases, and 11 bases lay in between. CDR1 and CDR2 from the germline V gene are MNHEY and SVGEGT. This chain's CDR3 is CASSTQAASYNEQFF. For the CDR3, the DNA is TGTGCCAGCAGTACCCAGGCGGCCTCCTACAATGAGCAGTTCTTC.

The chain links TRBV6-1 to TRBJ2-1; D ambiguous. V was trimmed by 3 bases and J by 10 bases, leaving 7 bases between them. The length of the CDR3 is 11 residues. Per germline, CDR1 MNHNS and CDR2 SASEGT. CDR3 sequence: CASSDGREQFF. DNA for the CDR3: TGTGCCAGCAGTGATGGGCGGGAGCAGTTCTTC.

This clonotype was observed many times. This chain uses TRBV7-2 with TRBJ2-3; unclear D gene. V dropped 1 base and J dropped 0 bases, with 5 bases sitting between them. The germline V gene encodes CDR1 SGHTA and CDR2 FQGNSA. The CDR3 is 14 residues long. The CDR3, as DNA: TGTGCCAGCAGCTTAGGGTCTAGCACAGATACGCAGTATTTT. Protein product: CASSLGSSTDTQYF.

The genes are TRBV7-6 and TRBJ2-5, with D perhaps being TRBD1 or TRBD2 (5 bases each). The CDR3 has 15 amino acids. V dropped 4 bases and J dropped 0 bases, with 12 bases sitting between them. Germline assignment: CDR1 SGHVS and CDR2 FNYEAQ. CDR3 nucleotides: TGTGCCAGCAGCTACCCCGGGGCGTACCAAGAGACCCAGTACTTC. Protein product: CASSYPGAYQETQYF.

The V gene is TRBV20-1, the J gene TRBJ1-4, with D maybe TRBD1 (5 bases). The V and J ends lost 3 bases and 5 bases respectively, with 10 bases between them. CDR1 and CDR2 from the germline V gene are DFQATT and SNEGSKA (reference sequence). This CDR3 region has 13 residues. CDR3 bases: TGCAGTGCTAGTGGGTGGGGGAATGAAAAACTGTTTTTT. This gives the protein CSASGWGNEKLFF.

This clonotype was observed a few times. V is TRBV27 and J is TRBJ1-2; TRBD1 might be the D (6 bases). Germline V lookup: CDR1 MNHEY, CDR2 SMNVEV (reference sequence). The V gene lost 2 bases and the J gene lost 7 bases, with 14 bases spanning the gap. CDR3 size: 14 residues. The CDR3 region has the DNA TGTGCCAGCAGTTTAAAGGGGGTGTCAAGTGGCTACACCTTC. It translates to CASSLKGVSSGYTF.

This clonotype came up a few times. The chain couples TRBV2 to TRBJ2-5; TRBD1 aligns across 7 bases. With 10 bases clipped from V and 3 bases from J, the junction kept 5 bases outside the gene matches. CDR1 and CDR2 (germline): SNHLY, FYNNEI. The CDR3 length is 12 residues. The DNA for the CDR3 is TGTGCCATAGGGACAGTGGAAGAGACCCAGTACTTC. Its translation is CAIGTVEETQYF.

The V call is TRBV20-1, the J call TRBJ2-3, with D possibly matching TRBD1 (5 bases). This CDR3 is built from 13 residues. Germline V gives CDR1 DFQATT, CDR2 SNEGSKA (reference sequence). Trimming shortened V by 7 bases and J by 1 base, and 12 bases separated the two germline ends. DNA of the CDR3: TGCAGTGAGTCGATCAGGGGCACAGATACGCAGTATTTT. Residues: CSESIRGTDTQYF.

This clonotype was counted only a few times. The rearrangement joins TRBV12-3 or TRBV12-4 to TRBJ1-1, with D perhaps matching TRBD1 (5 bases). The CDR3 runs to 15 residues. V dropped 8 bases and J dropped 0 bases, with 16 bases sitting between them. CDR3 sequence: CASHGGWRMNTEAFF. The CDR3, as DNA: TGTGCCAGCCATGGGGGGTGGCGGATGAACACTGAAGCTTTCTTT.

CDR3 DNA sequence: TGTGCCAGCAGTTTTAATAACTATGGCTACACCTTC. This gives the protein CASSFNNYGYTF. This chain links TRBV12-3 or TRBV12-4 with TRBJ1-2; D not certain. V gave up 3 bases and J gave up 1 base, with 3 bases separating them. The CDR3 sequence is 12 residues long.

This clonotype was observed a handful of times. This chain links TRBV29-1 with TRBJ2-3; TRBD1 aligns across 7 bases. V lost 6 bases to trimming and J lost 0 bases; unmatched junction nucleotides: 3. Germline CDR1 SQVTM, CDR2 ANQGSEA. CDR3 length: 13 residues. CDR3 loop: CSVRQGSTDTQYF. The CDR3 nucleotides read TGCAGCGTCCGACAGGGTAGCACAGATACGCAGTATTTT.

This chain joins TRBV7-9 and TRBJ2-7; TRBD1 might be the D (5 bases). The V end lost 11 bases, the J end lost 4 bases, and 15 bases lay between the germline ends. Per the germline V gene, CDR1 is SEHNR and CDR2 is FQNEAQ (reference sequence). The CDR3 sequence is 12 residues long. The CDR3: CAVGQGLYEQYF. For the CDR3, the DNA is TGTGCCGTAGGCCAGGGTTTGTACGAGCAGTACTTC.

This chain links TRBV12-3 or TRBV12-4 with TRBJ1-5; no definite D call. The CDR3 runs to 15 residues. V was cut by 3 bases and J by 1 base, with 10 bases left in between. This CDR3 reads CASSLRGVSNQPQHF. The CDR3 DNA follows: TGTGCCAGCAGTTTGCGGGGTGTAAGCAATCAGCCCCAGCATTTT.

This clonotype was picked up a small number of times. This chain links TRBV20-1 with TRBJ2-1; tentative D call: TRBD2 (7 bases). Per the germline V gene, CDR1 is DFQATT and CDR2 is SNEGSKA (reference sequence). The V and J ends lost 3 bases and 4 bases respectively, with 16 bases between them. The CDR3 covers 15 residues. The CDR3, as DNA: TGCAGTGCTAGCACGGGGAGGGGGGAATACAATGAGCAGTTCTTC. This sequence encodes CSASTGRGEYNEQFF.

The chain is built from TRBV20-1 and TRBJ2-1; 7 bases line up with TRBD2. V lost 3 bases to trimming and J lost 4 bases; unmatched junction nucleotides: 12. This CDR3 has 16 residues. CDR1 is DFQATT, CDR2 SNEGSKA, per germline (reference sequence). The CDR3 coding sequence is TGCAGTGCTAGGTTGAGGCGCGGGACTATTTACAATGAGCAGTTCTTC. This sequence encodes CSARLRRGTIYNEQFF.

This clonotype appeared a few times. This chain connects TRBV29-1 to TRBJ2-3, with D tentatively TRBD2 (6 bases). Germline CDR1 SQVTM, CDR2 ANQGSEA. The V gene lost 4 bases and the J gene lost 6 bases, with 20 bases spanning the gap. The CDR3 loop spans 15 amino acids. CDR3 nucleotide sequence: TGCAGCGTTGGGAAGGAGACTAGTCAACGGGATACGCAGTATTTT. Encoded protein: CSVGKETSQRDTQYF.

A few counts support this clonotype. The chain is built from TRBV12-3 or TRBV12-4 and TRBJ2-5; TRBD2 is a possible D gene (6 bases). This CDR3 is 14 amino acids long. V was clipped by 0 bases and J by 5 bases, with 10 bases between them. Here the CDR3 reads CASSLAQGRETQYF. For the CDR3, the DNA is TGTGCCAGCAGTTTAGCGCAAGGGAGGGAGACCCAGTACTTC.

At least ten counts were recorded for this clonotype. The chain links TRBV24-1 to TRBJ2-1; no firm D call. The CDR3 runs 11 residues. V was cut by 7 bases and J by 6 bases, with 6 bases left in between. The germline gives CDR1 KGHDR, CDR2 SFDVKD. The CDR3 bases are TGTGCCACCAGGGCGAGCAATGAGCAGTTCTTC. Translation: CATRASNEQFF.

The chain uses TRBV20-1 and TRBJ1-2; D is unclear. Germline assignment: CDR1 DFQATT and CDR2 SNEGSKA (reference sequence). The CDR3 has 13 amino acids. V dropped 1 base and J dropped 0 bases, with 6 bases sitting between them. The CDR3 sequence is CSARVPANYGYTF. CDR3 bases: TGCAGTGCTAGAGTGCCAGCTAACTATGGCTACACCTTC.

Only a few counts were recorded for this clonotype. The V and J genes are TRBV5-1 and TRBJ2-3, with D perhaps matching TRBD1 (5 bases). V gave up 4 bases and J gave up 0 bases, with 9 bases separating them. Germline lookup yields CDR1 SGHRS and CDR2 YFSETQ. This CDR3 contains 14 residues. CDR3 region: CASSVTASTDTQYF. DNA for the CDR3: TGCGCCAGCAGCGTGACAGCGAGCACAGATACGCAGTATTTT.

This sequence joins TRBV7-2 and TRBJ2-3; no definite D call. The V and J ends lost 5 bases and 4 bases respectively, with 16 bases between them. Per the germline V gene, CDR1 is SGHTA and CDR2 is FQGNSA. CDR3 length equals 15 residues. The CDR3 here is CASSRLSFVADTQYF. The CDR3 DNA reads TGTGCCAGCAGCCGATTGTCTTTCGTGGCAGATACGCAGTATTTT.

The V and J genes are TRBV3-1 and TRBJ2-1; perhaps D is TRBD1 or TRBD2 (6 bases each). This CDR3 is 14 amino acids long. V dropped 8 bases and J dropped 7 bases, with 18 bases sitting between them. Germline V gives CDR1 LGHDT, CDR2 YNNKEL (reference sequence). CDR3 DNA: TGTGCCAGCCGGGGGCGGGGCCGACTAAATGAGCAGTTCTTC. This sequence encodes CASRGRGRLNEQFF.

This chain links TRBV20-1 with TRBJ2-2; the D is unclear. The germline CDR1 and CDR2 sequences are DFQATT and SNEGSKA (reference sequence). The CDR3 covers 13 residues. Trimming cost V 0 bases and J 9 bases, with 11 bases left between them. The CDR3 DNA sequence: TGCAGTGCTAGAGATCCTTTAGGCAGGGAGCTGTTTTTT. Encoded protein: CSARDPLGRELFF.

The chain links TRBV6-5 to TRBJ1-5, with D perhaps matching TRBD1 (5 bases). The CDR3 runs 15 residues. V was cut by 4 bases and J by 2 bases, with 12 bases left in between. Germline V gene lookup returns CDR1 MNHEY and CDR2 SVGAGI. The chain's CDR3 is CASSSGTEGNQPQHF. The CDR3 coding sequence is TGTGCCAGCAGTTCAGGGACCGAGGGCAATCAGCCCCAGCATTTT.